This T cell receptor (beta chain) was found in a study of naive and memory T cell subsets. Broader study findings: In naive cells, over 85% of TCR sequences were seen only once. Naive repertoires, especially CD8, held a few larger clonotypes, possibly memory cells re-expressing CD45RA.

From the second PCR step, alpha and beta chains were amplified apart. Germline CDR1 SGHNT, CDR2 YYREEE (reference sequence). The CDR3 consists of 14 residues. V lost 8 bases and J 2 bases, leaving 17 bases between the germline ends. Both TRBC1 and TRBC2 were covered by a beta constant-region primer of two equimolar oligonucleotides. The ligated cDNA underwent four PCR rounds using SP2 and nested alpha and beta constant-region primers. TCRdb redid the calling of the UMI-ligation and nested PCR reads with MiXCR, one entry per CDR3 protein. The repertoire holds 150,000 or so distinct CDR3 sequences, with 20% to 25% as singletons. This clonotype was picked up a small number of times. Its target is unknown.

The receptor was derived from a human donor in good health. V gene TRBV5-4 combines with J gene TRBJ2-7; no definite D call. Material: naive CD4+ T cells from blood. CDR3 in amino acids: CASLNSHNTYEQYF. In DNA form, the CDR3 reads TGTGCCAGTCTAAACAGCCACAACACCTACGAGCAGTACTTC.